Listed here are 13 T cell receptor beta chains from one sample, sequenced in a study of naive and memory T cell subsets. Two oligonucleotides, mixed equimolar, formed the beta constant-region primer covering TRBC1 and TRBC2. Ligated cDNA was amplified by four rounds of PCR with nested alpha and beta constant-region primers and SP2. One entry per CDR3 protein, called by TCRdb with MiXCR from the UMI-ligation and nested PCR reads. The table has 95,000 to 150,000 distinct CDR3 sequences, 36% seen once; the top ten hold around 0.92%. Material for sequencing was central memory CD4+ T cells from blood. The receptors were gathered from a human donor in good health.

This clonotype was seen once. The chain links TRBV20-1 to TRBJ2-2; tentative D call: TRBD1 (6 bases). The V gene's germline CDR1 is DFQATT and CDR2 SNEGSKA (reference sequence). V dropped 3 bases and J dropped 4 bases, with 12 bases sitting between them. The CDR3 runs 14 residues. DNA for the CDR3: TGCAGTGCTAGCCAGGGGTCGGGCACCGGGGAGCTGTTTTTT. Translating gives CSASQGSGTGELFF.

This clonotype was observed a handful of times. J is TRBJ2-7 and V is TRBV27, with TRBD2 matching over 9 bases. Looked up from germline, CDR1 is MNHEY and CDR2 is SMNVEV (reference sequence). The CDR3 length is 15 residues. V lost 4 bases to trimming and J lost 2 bases; unmatched junction nucleotides: 6. The CDR3 loop is CASSSGGTSTYEQYF. The CDR3, as DNA: TGTGCCAGCAGTTCCGGGGGGACTAGCACCTACGAGCAGTACTTC.

This clonotype was seen ten or more times. The chain couples TRBV20-1 to TRBJ1-1; 9 nucleotides line up with TRBD1. The CDR3 spans 12 residues. V dropped 4 bases and J dropped 6; count of bases not matched to a gene: 3. Germline CDR1 is DFQATT and CDR2 is SNEGSKA (reference sequence). This CDR3 is CSAMDRGPEAFF. CDR3 in DNA: TGCAGTGCTATGGACAGGGGCCCTGAAGCTTTCTTT.

There are a few counts of this clonotype. V is TRBV18 and J is TRBJ1-5; the D gene is possibly TRBD1 (5 bases). Trimming took 5 bases from V and 3 from J, leaving 8 bases between them. This CDR3 has 13 residues. Germline-derived CDR1 and CDR2 are KGHSH and LQKENI. The CDR3 is CASSTGDNQPQHF. The DNA for the CDR3 is TGTGCCAGCTCAACAGGTGACAATCAGCCCCAGCATTTT.

This clonotype was counted once. V is TRBV30 and J is TRBJ2-7; TRBD1 is a possible D gene (6 bases). Germline CDR1 is GTSNPN and CDR2 is SVGIG (reference sequence). CDR3 length: 12 amino acids. Trimming pared 1 base from V and 3 bases from J, leaving 7 bases between. CDR3 region: CAWSEQGYEQYF. CDR3 coding DNA: TGTGCCTGGAGTGAACAGGGCTACGAGCAGTACTTC. The full variable domain, its missing parts supplied by reference TRBV30 and TRBJ2-7, is SQTIHQWPATLVQPVGSPLSLECTVEGTSNPNLYWYRQAAGRGLQLLFYSVGIGQISSEVPQNLSASRPQDRQFILSSKKLLLSDSGFYLCAWSEQGYEQYFGPGTRLTVT.

This chain joins TRBV25-1 and TRBJ1-3; D is perhaps TRBD1 (5 bases). Deletions cut 3 bases from V and 4 bases from J, with 16 bases between. CDR3 size: 16 residues. The germline V gene encodes CDR1 MGHDK and CDR2 SYGVNS. The CDR3 is CASSETVRGSGNTIYF. In DNA, the CDR3 is TGTGCCAGCAGTGAGACGGTCCGGGGGAGCGGAAACACCATATATTTT.

This clonotype appeared a few times. This rearrangement joins TRBV7-9 to TRBJ1-2; 9 bases are shared with TRBD1. CDR1 SEHNR and CDR2 FQNEAQ come from the germline V gene (reference sequence). V dropped 5 bases and J dropped 4; count of bases not matched to a gene: 5. This CDR3 has 14 amino acids. In DNA, the CDR3 is TGTGCCAGCAGCGTGGGACAGGGACTCTATGGCTACACCTTC. Translation gives CASSVGQGLYGYTF. Full variable domain (missing parts from reference TRBV7-9 and TRBJ1-2): DTGVSQNPRHKITKRGQNVTFRCDPISEHNRLYWYRQTLGQGPEFLTYFQNEAQLEKSRLLSDRFSAERPKGSFSTLEIQRTEQGDSAMYLCASSVGQGLYGYTFGSGTRLTVV.

This clonotype came up many times. The V gene is TRBV24-1, the J gene TRBJ2-1, with D hard to call. Per germline, CDR1 KGHDR and CDR2 SFDVKD. V was clipped by 0 bases and J by 6 bases, with 2 bases between them. The CDR3 consists of 12 residues. For the CDR3, the DNA is TGTGCCACCAGTGATTTGCTCAATGAGCAGTTCTTC. This gives the protein CATSDLLNEQFF.

This clonotype occurred a few times. Here the CDR3 DNA reads TGTGCCAGCAGCGTAGTGGGAGGTTTTGAACGAAACACCATATATTTT. This translates into CASSVVGGFERNTIYF. The genes are TRBV9 and TRBJ1-3; no reliable D call. The V end was cut by 0 bases, the J end by 5 bases, with 15 bases between. CDR3 length: 16 amino acids. The V gene's germline CDR1 is SGDLS and CDR2 YYNGEE. Variable domain in full (rest from reference TRBV9 and TRBJ1-3): DSGVTQTPKHLITATGQRVTLRCSPRSGDLSVYWYQQSLDQGLQFLIQYYNGEERAKGNILERFSAQQFPDLHSELNLSSLELGDSALYFCASSVVGGFERNTIYFGEGSWLTVV.

The J gene is TRBJ2-2, the V gene TRBV20-1; 11 nucleotides align to TRBD2. The CDR3 contains 16 residues. Looked up from germline, CDR1 is DFQATT and CDR2 is SNEGSKA (reference sequence). Trimming removed 4 bases from V and 1 base from J; junction bases left unmatched: 5. CDR3 coding DNA: TGCAGTGCTAAAGGACTAGCGGGTTTGAACACCGGGGAGCTGTTTTTT. Translated: CSAKGLAGLNTGELFF.

This clonotype was counted between two and nine times. This chain links TRBV11-2 with TRBJ2-1; 8 bases align to TRBD2. This CDR3 is 14 amino acids long. Germline CDR1 reads SGHAT; CDR2 reads FQNNGV. The V segment lost 3 bases and the J segment 10 bases; nucleotides outside the gene matches: 8. In DNA form, the CDR3 reads TGTGCCAGCAGCTTCAGCGGGAGTCAAAAGGAGCAGTTCTTC. Amino acid sequence: CASSFSGSQKEQFF.

The V call is TRBV18, the J call TRBJ2-7; the D is unclear. Germline-derived CDR1 and CDR2 are KGHSH and LQKENI. The CDR3 has 13 amino acids. Trimming left V 3 bases short and J 1 base short, with 7 bases between. This CDR3 reads CASSPVKSYEQYF. CDR3 bases: TGTGCCAGCTCACCGGTCAAGTCCTACGAGCAGTACTTC.

The chain uses TRBV12-3 or TRBV12-4 and TRBJ2-2; D is ambiguous. The CDR3 contains 12 residues. Deletions cut 8 bases from V and 6 bases from J, with 10 bases between. The CDR3 nucleotides are TGTGCCAGCGTTCGAGGCCCCGGGGAGCTGTTTTTT. Translation gives CASVRGPGELFF.